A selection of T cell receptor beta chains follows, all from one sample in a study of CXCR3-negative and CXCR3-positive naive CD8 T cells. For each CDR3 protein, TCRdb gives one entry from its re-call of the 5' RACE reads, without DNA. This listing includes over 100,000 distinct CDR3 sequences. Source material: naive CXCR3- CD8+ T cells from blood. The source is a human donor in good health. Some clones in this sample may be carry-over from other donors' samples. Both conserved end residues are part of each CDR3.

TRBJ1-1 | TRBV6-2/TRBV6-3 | CASSLPAGTEAFF
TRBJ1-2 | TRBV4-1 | CASSQESGAQGYGYTF
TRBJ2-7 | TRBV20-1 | CSAIQEGYYEQYF
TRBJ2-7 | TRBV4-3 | CASSQSLPTSGGPLSYEQYF
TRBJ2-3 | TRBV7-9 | CASSPGAKSTDTQYF
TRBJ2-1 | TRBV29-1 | CSVEDLVLEGLNYNEQFF
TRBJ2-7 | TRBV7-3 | CASSLRTSAGQGICEQYF
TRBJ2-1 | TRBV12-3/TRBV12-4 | CASRRPGLERDNEQFF
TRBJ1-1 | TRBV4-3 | CASSQDSGAGNTEAFF
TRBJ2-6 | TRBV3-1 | CASSSPLDMTSGANVLTF
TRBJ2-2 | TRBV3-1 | CASSQDVGGAGELFF
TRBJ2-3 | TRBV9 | CASSYRGGDTQYF
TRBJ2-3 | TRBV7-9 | CASSLEGGDSTDTQYF
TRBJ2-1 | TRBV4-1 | CASSQDVAVNEQFF
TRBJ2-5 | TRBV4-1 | CASSRGGLLAYQETQYF
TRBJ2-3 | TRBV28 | CASSFVGGPGTDTQYF
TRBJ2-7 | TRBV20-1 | CSAEPGVSYEQYF
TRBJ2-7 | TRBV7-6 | CASSLGSGLSSYEQYF
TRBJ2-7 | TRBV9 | CASSVTDRTSYEQYF
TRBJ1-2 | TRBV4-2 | CASSPRRPGYGYTF
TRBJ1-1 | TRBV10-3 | CAISDPDGTVNTEAFF
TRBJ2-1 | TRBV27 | CATRGPRNEQFF
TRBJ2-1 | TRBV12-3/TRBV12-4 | CASSHLAAYNEQFF
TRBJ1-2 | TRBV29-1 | CSVAAGTSNYGYTF
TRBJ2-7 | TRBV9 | CASSASGGGSYEQYF
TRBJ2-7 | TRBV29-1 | CSVEGPGLDLAYEQYF
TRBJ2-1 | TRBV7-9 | CASSFLGGGEQFF
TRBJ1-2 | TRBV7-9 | CASRSDRGTPFNYGYTF
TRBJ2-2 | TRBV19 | CASIGTRTNTGELFF
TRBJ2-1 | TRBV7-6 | CASSLEAGGYNEQFF
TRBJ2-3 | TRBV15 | CATSRQQQGKGTDTQYF
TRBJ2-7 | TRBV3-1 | CASSQDLVFTYEQYF
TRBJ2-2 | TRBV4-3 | CASSQDPRQNANTGELFF
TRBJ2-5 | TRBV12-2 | CASRLVRSLTRTSGQETQYF
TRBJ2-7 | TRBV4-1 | CASSQVEGSGDYEQYF
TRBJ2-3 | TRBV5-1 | CASSLGPGSDTQYF
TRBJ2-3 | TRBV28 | CASSLRVLIGATQYF
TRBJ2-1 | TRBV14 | CASSQDYGTGDNEQFF
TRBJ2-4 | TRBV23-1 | CASSPASGAKNIQYF
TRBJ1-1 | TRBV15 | CATSRDRGNTEAFF
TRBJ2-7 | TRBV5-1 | CASSLAYLERGSPEQYF
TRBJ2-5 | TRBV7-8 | CASSPGTTDWETQYF
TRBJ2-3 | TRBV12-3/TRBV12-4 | CASSADRGGLTDTQYF
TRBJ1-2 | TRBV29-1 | CSVELPRGYTF
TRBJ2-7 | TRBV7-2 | CASSLSRTSGAREQYF
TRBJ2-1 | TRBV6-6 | CASSYSGLAGGPSYNEQFF
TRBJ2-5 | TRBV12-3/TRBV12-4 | CASSPGGLETQYF
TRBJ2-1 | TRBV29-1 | CSVEDALTSGIEQFF
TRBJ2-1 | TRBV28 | CASSFNTQGTEQFF
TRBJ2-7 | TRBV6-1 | CASSVTGGAYEQYF
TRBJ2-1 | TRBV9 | CASQRAGHEQFF
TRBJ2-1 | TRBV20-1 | CSARRSSGSYEQFF
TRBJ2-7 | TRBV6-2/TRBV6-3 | CASSYPPGTAHEQYF
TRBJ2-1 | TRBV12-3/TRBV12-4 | CASSLNHRGDEQFF
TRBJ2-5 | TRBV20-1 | CSARGTPRQETQYF
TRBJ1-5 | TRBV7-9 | CASSFSSSRGRDQPQHF
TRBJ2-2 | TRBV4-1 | CASSWTSGGASGELFF